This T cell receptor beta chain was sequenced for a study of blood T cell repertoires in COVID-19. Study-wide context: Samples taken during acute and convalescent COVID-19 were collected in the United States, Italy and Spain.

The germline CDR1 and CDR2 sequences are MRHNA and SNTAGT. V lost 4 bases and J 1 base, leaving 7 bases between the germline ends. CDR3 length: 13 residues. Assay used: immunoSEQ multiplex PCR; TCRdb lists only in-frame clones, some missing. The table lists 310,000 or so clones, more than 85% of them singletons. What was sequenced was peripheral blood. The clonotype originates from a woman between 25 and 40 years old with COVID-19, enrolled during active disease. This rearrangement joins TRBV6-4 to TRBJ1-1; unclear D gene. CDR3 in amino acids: CASSGLPNTEAFF. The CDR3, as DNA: TGTGCCAGCAGTGGACTTCCGAACACTGAAGCTTTCTTT.